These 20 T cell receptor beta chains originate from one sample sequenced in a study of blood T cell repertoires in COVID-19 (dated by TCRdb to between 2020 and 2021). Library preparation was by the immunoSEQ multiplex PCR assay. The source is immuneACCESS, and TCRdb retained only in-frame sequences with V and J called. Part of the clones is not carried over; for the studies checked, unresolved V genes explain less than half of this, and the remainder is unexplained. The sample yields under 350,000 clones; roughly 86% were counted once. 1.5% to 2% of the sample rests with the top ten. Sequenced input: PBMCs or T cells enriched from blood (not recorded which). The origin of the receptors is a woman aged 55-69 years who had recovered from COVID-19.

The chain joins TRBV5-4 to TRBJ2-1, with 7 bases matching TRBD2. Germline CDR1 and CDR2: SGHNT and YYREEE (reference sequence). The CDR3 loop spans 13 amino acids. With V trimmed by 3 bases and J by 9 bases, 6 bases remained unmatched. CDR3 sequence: CASSWGGSSEQFF. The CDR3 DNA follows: TGTGCCAGCAGCTGGGGAGGGTCGAGTGAGCAGTTCTTC.

The CDR3 is CASTDLQGNEQYF. DNA of the CDR3: TGTGCCAGCACCGATCTACAGGGGAACGAGCAGTACTTC. The chain employs TRBV12-3 or TRBV12-4 and TRBJ2-7, with 7 bases matching TRBD1. V trimming: 7 bases; J trimming: 5 bases; junction bases outside the gene matches: 8. The CDR3 is made up of 13 amino acids.

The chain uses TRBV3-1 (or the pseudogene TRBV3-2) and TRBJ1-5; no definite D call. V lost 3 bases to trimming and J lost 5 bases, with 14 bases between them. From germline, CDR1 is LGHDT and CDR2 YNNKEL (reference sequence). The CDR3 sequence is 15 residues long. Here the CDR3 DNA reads TGTGCCAGCAGCCAGGCGGGATCCGTGGATCAGCCCCAGCATTTT. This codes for CASSQAGSVDQPQHF.

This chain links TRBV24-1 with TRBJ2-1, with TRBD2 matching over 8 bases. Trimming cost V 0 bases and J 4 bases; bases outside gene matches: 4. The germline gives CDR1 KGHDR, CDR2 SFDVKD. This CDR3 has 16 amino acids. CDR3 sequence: CATSDLRGGSYNEQFF. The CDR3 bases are TGTGCCACCAGTGATTTGCGGGGGGGCTCGTACAATGAGCAGTTCTTC.

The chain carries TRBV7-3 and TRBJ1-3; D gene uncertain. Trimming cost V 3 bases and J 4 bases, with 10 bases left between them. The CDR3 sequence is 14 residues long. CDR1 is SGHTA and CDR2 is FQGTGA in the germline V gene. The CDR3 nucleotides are TGTGCCAGCAGCTTGGCAGGATCCGGAAACACCATATATTTT. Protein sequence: CASSLAGSGNTIYF.

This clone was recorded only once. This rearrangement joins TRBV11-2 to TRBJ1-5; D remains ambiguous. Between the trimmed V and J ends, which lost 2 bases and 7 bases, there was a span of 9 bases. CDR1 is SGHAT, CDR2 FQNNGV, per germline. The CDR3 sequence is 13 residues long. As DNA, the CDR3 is TGTGCCAGCAGCTTATCAGACGGGCAGCCCCAGCATTTT. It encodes CASSLSDGQPQHF.

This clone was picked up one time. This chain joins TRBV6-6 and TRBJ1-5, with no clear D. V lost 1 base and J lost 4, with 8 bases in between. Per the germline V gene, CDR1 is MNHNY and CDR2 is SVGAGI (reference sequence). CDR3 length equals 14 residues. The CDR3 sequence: CASSYFTANQPQHF. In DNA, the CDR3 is TGTGCCAGCAGTTACTTCACAGCAAATCAGCCCCAGCATTTT.

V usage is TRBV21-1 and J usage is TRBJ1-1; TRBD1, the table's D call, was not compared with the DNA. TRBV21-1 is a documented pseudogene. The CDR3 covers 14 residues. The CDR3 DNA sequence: TGTGCCAGCAGCAGCCGGGACAGTAACCCTGAAGCTTTCTTT. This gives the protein CASSSRDSNPEAFF.

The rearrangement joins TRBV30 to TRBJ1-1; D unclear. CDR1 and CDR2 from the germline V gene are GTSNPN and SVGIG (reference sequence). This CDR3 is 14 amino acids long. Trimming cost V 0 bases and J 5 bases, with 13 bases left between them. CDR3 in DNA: TGTGCCTGGAGTGTGACATTTGCTATTACTGAAGCTTTCTTT. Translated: CAWSVTFAITEAFF.

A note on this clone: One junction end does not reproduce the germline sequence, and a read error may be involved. In DNA, the CDR3 is TGTGCCAGCAGTTACTCGAGTGGGGCCTGCACTTTC. Residues: CASSYSSGACTF. The chain uses TRBV6-5 and TRBJ1-2, with TRBD1 as a possible D gene (5 bases). Germline CDR1 is MNHEY and CDR2 is SVGAGI. The CDR3 has 12 amino acids.

The CDR3, as DNA: TGTGCCAGCACGGAGAATTCACCCCTCCACTTT. Its protein product is CASTENSPLHF. The rearrangement uses TRBV28 and TRBJ1-6; no reliable D call. Germline V CDR1 and CDR2: MDHEN, SYDVKM. V lost 7 bases and J lost 7, with 5 bases in between. The CDR3 has 11 residues.

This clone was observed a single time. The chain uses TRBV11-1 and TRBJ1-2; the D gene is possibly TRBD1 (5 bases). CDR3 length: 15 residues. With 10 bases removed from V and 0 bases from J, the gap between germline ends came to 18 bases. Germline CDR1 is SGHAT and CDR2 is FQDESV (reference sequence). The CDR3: CATNEDSTTNYGYTF. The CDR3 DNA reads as TGTGCCACCAATGAAGACAGTACTACTAACTATGGCTACACCTTC. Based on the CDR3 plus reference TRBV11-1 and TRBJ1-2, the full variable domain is EAEVAQSPRYKITEKSQAVAFWCDPISGHATLYWYRQILGQGPELLVQFQDESVVDDSQLPKDRFSAERLKGVDSTLKIQPAELGDSAMYLCATNEDSTTNYGYTFGSGTRLTVV.

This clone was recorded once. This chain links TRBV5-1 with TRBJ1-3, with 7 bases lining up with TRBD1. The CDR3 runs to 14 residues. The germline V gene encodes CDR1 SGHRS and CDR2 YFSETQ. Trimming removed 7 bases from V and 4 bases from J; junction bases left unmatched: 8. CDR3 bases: TGCGCCAGCCGAACAGGGGTACCGGGAAACACCATATATTTT. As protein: CASRTGVPGNTIYF.

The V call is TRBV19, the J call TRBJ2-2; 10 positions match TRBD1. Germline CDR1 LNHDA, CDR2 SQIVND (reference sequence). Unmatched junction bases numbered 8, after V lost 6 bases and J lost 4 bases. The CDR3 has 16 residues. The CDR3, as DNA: TGTGCCAGTAGAATACGACAGGGGGCCGGCACCGGGGAGCTGTTTTTT. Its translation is CASRIRQGAGTGELFF.

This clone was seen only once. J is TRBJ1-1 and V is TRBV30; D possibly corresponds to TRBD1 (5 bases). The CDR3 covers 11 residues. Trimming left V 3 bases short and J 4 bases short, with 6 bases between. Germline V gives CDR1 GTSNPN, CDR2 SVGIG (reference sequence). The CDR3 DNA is TGTGCCTGGAGCGACAGCACTGAAGCTTTCTTT. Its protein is CAWSDSTEAFF.

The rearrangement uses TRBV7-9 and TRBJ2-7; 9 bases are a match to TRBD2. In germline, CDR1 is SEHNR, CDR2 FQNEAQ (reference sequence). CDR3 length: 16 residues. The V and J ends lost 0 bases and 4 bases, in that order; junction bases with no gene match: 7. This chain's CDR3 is CASSLAPAGGGYEQYF. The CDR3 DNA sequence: TGTGCCAGCAGCTTAGCGCCAGCGGGAGGAGGGTACGAGCAGTACTTC.

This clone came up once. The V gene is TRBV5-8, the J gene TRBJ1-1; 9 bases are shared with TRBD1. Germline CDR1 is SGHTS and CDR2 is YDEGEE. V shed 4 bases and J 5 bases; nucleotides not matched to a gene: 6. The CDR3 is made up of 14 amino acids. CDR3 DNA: TGTGCCAGCAGCCAGGACAGGGGTCGGACTGAAGCTTTCTTT. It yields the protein CASSQDRGRTEAFF.

The CDR3 loop is CASSRDTYQPQHF. Here the CDR3 DNA reads TGTGCCAGCTCACGGGACACTTATCAGCCCCAGCATTTT. This sequence joins TRBV18 and TRBJ1-5, with D maybe TRBD1 (6 bases). There are 13 residues in the CDR3. The V and J ends lost 4 bases and 5 bases respectively, with 9 bases between them. Looked up from germline, CDR1 is KGHSH and CDR2 is LQKENI.

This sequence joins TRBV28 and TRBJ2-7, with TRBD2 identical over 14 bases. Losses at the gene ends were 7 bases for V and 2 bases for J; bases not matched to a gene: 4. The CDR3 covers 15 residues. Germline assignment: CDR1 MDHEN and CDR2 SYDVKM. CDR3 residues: CASTPGLAGAYEQYF. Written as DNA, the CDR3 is TGTGCCAGCACCCCGGGACTAGCGGGAGCCTACGAGCAGTACTTC.

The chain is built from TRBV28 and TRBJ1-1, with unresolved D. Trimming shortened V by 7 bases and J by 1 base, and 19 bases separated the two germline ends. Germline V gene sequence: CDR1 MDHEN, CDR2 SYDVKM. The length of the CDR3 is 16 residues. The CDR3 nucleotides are TGTGCCAGCAAGACACCAGCGGGCCTCCAGAACACTGAAGCTTTCTTT. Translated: CASKTPAGLQNTEAFF.